The clone carrying this T cell receptor (beta chain) showed up many times. Its antigen is not known. The CDR3 consists of 14 residues. V was shortened by 2 bases and J by 4 bases, with 10 bases between the two germline ends. Germline V gene data show CDR1 as LGHDT and CDR2 as YNNKEL (reference sequence). The data belong to a study of T cell repertoires in cytomegalovirus infection. One entry per CDR3 protein, called by TCRdb with MiXCR from the reads. Of about 360,000 distinct CDR3 sequences listed, about 35% are singletons. The V gene is TRBV3-1, the J gene TRBJ2-3; D not resolved. The specimen comprised cultured PBMCs, sampled from culture after CMV antigen stimulation. This clonotype was sampled from a human donor in good health (CMV status not recorded). Some clones in this sample may be carry-over from other donors' samples. The CDR3 coding sequence is TGTGCCAGCAGCCAATTCATTCGCTCAGATACGCAGTATTTT. The encoded protein is CASSQFIRSDTQYF.